These 23 T cell receptor beta chains came from one sample sequenced in a study of response to subunit inactivated influenza vaccine. TCRdb redid the calling of the RT-PCR reads with MiXCR, one entry per CDR3 protein. The sample holds about 620,000 distinct CDR3 sequences; 10% to 12% are singletons and the top ten take roughly 9.6%. In addition, the sample was reused for a study of T cells expressing NK-cell markers. That paper states: With UMIs, 5'RACE template switching was used to make TCR beta cDNA.

The specimen comprised PBMCs from blood, sampled on the day of vaccination. All receptors come from a man in his fifties who received an inactivated influenza vaccine.

The chain is built from TRBV10-3 and TRBJ2-7; TRBD2 matches at 9 bases. Losses at the gene ends were 10 bases for V and 0 bases for J; bases not matched to a gene: 4. The CDR3 has 13 residues. CDR1 is ENHRY, CDR2 SYGVKD, per germline. The CDR3 sequence is CATWTSDSYEQYF. The CDR3, as DNA: TGTGCCACCTGGACTAGCGACTCCTACGAGCAGTACTTC.

This chain uses TRBV11-2 with TRBJ2-7; TRBD2 aligns across 9 bases. The V segment lost 2 bases and the J segment 4 bases; nucleotides outside the gene matches: 3. Germline-derived CDR1 and CDR2 are SGHAT and FQNNGV. The length of the CDR3 is 14 residues. The CDR3 sequence: CASSLLAGQYEQYF. CDR3 sequence (DNA): TGTGCCAGCAGCTTACTAGCGGGACAATACGAGCAGTACTTC.

V is TRBV29-1 and J is TRBJ2-1; 12 bases line up with TRBD2. The germline CDR1 and CDR2 sequences are SQVTM and ANQGSEA. Trimming removed 6 bases from V and 0 bases from J; junction bases left unmatched: 3. This CDR3 has 15 residues. The CDR3 coding sequence is TGCAGCGTGGCTAGCGGGGGGGGCTCCTACAATGAGCAGTTCTTC. It encodes CSVASGGGSYNEQFF.

This clonotype was counted only a few times. V usage is TRBV11-1 and J usage is TRBJ2-4; 11 nucleotides match TRBD2. V trimming: 3 bases; J trimming: 3 bases; junction bases outside the gene matches: 13. The CDR3 totals 19 residues. Germline loops: CDR1 SGHAT, CDR2 FQDESV (reference sequence). The CDR3 loop reads CASSFPPLGTSGDKNIQYF. The CDR3 nucleotides read TGTGCCAGCAGCTTCCCACCATTAGGGACTAGCGGTGACAAAAACATTCAGTACTTC.

The genes are TRBV27 and TRBJ1-1; D gene unclear. CDR3 length: 14 amino acids. The V end was cut by 2 bases, the J end by 7 bases, with 14 bases between. Germline loops: CDR1 MNHEY, CDR2 SMNVEV (reference sequence). CDR3 sequence: CASSLGTGTGEAFF. DNA of the CDR3: TGTGCCAGCAGTTTAGGAACGGGAACGGGTGAAGCTTTCTTT.

This clonotype was recorded a few times. This chain joins TRBV7-6 and TRBJ2-3; 15 nucleotides match TRBD2. Germline V gene data show CDR1 as SGHVS and CDR2 as FNYEAQ. V dropped 5 bases and J dropped 5; count of bases not matched to a gene: 8. The CDR3 runs to 17 residues. In nucleotides, the CDR3 is TGTGCCAGCAGCCTCGGACTAGCGGGGGGGCTGTTAGATACGCAGTATTTT. Its translation is CASSLGLAGGLLDTQYF.

This clonotype was observed a few times. The rearrangement joins TRBV27 to TRBJ2-1; 11 bases are shared with TRBD1. Germline CDR1 MNHEY, CDR2 SMNVEV (reference sequence). This CDR3 contains 16 residues. V lost 5 bases, J lost 4 bases, and 7 bases stayed unmatched. The CDR3 spells CASSQLGTGGYNEQFF. The CDR3 DNA reads as TGTGCCAGCAGTCAACTAGGGACAGGGGGTTACAATGAGCAGTTCTTC.

This clonotype was counted only a few times. The chain carries TRBV15 and TRBJ2-6; TRBD1 aligns across 7 bases. Per the germline V gene, CDR1 is LNHNV and CDR2 is YYDKDF (reference sequence). There are 14 residues in the CDR3. J lost 3 bases, V lost 5 bases, and 1 base had no gene match. The CDR3 nucleotides read TGTGCCACCAGCCCAGGGGGTGGGGCCAACGTCCTGACTTTC. The encoded protein is CATSPGGGANVLTF.

V usage is TRBV6-2 or TRBV6-3 and J usage is TRBJ1-5; D is possibly TRBD1 (5 bases). The CDR3 covers 15 residues. Germline V CDR1 and CDR2: MNHEY, SVGEGT. V lost 7 bases and J 3 bases, leaving 16 bases between the germline ends. As DNA, the CDR3 is TGTGCCAGCACAGGGTCGGTCTTTTACAATCAGCCCCAGCATTTT. Amino acid sequence: CASTGSVFYNQPQHF.

This clonotype has only a few counts. This chain links TRBV29-1 with TRBJ2-5, with D possibly matching TRBD2 (7 bases). Germline assignment: CDR1 SQVTM and CDR2 ANQGSEA. The CDR3 spans 12 residues. V lost 6 bases and J 5 bases, leaving 13 bases between the germline ends. CDR3: CSVGGPPETQYF. The CDR3 coding sequence is TGCAGCGTCGGGGGGCCCCCTGAGACCCAGTACTTC.

CDR3: CASTYSAGGREQYF. DNA for the CDR3: TGTGCCAGCACCTATTCTGCGGGAGGGAGAGAGCAGTACTTC. The chain recombines TRBV12-3 or TRBV12-4 with TRBJ2-7; 9 positions match TRBD2. The CDR3 sequence is 14 residues long. V was clipped by 7 bases and J by 7 bases; unmatched bases: 11.

This clonotype was observed at least ten times. The gene calls are TRBV5-1 and TRBJ1-5; maybe TRBD1 (6 bases). Germline loops: CDR1 SGHRS, CDR2 YFSETQ. This CDR3 is built from 15 residues. Trimming shortened V by 0 bases and J by 0 bases, and 7 bases separated the two germline ends. The CDR3 DNA is TGCGCCAGCAGCTTGGAGGGGGATAGCAATCAGCCCCAGCATTTT. Translation: CASSLEGDSNQPQHF. Complete variable domain (other parts from reference TRBV5-1 and TRBJ1-5): KAGVTQTPRYLIKTRGQQVTLSCSPISGHRSVSWYQQTPGQGLQFLFEYFSETQRNKGNFPGRFSGRQFSNSRSEMNVSTLELGDSALYLCASSLEGDSNQPQHFGDGTRLSIL.

Ten or more counts support this clonotype. The rearrangement uses TRBV3-1 and TRBJ1-1; TRBD1 agrees at 9 bases. Germline V gene sequence: CDR1 LGHDT, CDR2 YNNKEL (reference sequence). This CDR3 comprises 14 residues. The junction had 5 bases not matched to a gene; V was cut back by 4 bases and J by 5 bases. The CDR3 region has the DNA TGTGCCAGCAGCCCTCAAGACAGGGGGACTGAAGCTTTCTTT. Translating it yields CASSPQDRGTEAFF. Together with reference TRBV3-1 and TRBJ1-1, the CDR3 gives the full variable domain: DTAVSQTPKYLVTQMGNDKSIKCEQNLGHDTMYWYKQDSKKFLKIMFSYNNKELIINETVPNRFSPKSPDKAHLNLHINSLELGDSAVYFCASSPQDRGTEAFFGQGTRLTVV.

This clonotype occurred many times. This chain joins TRBV9 and TRBJ1-2; D ambiguous. The V end was cut by 6 bases, the J end by 6 bases, with 12 bases between. The length of the CDR3 is 12 residues. Germline CDR1 is SGDLS and CDR2 is YYNGEE. The CDR3 spells CASNANSHGYTF. The CDR3 DNA sequence: TGTGCCAGCAATGCTAACAGTCATGGCTACACCTTC.

A few counts support this clonotype. The chain carries TRBV7-9 and TRBJ1-1, with D hard to call. Trimming removed 0 bases at V and 7 bases at J, with 0 bases between. The CDR3 loop spans 10 amino acids. Germline CDR1 is SEHNR and CDR2 is FQNEAQ (reference sequence). CDR3 nucleotide sequence: TGTGCCAGCAGCTTAGCTGAAGCTTTCTTT. As protein: CASSLAEAFF.

In this sample, this clonotype turned up many times. The V and J genes are TRBV27 and TRBJ2-7; D call uncertain. This CDR3 comprises 15 residues. V dropped 4 bases and J dropped 6 bases, with 19 bases sitting between them. The germline CDR1 and CDR2 sequences are MNHEY and SMNVEV (reference sequence). CDR3 bases: TGTGCCAGCAGTTCGATAAGAGTGGCCCCCCCCGAGCAGTACTTC. This encodes CASSSIRVAPPEQYF.

This sequence joins TRBV29-1 and TRBJ2-7, with D tentatively TRBD1 or TRBD2 (5 bases each). CDR3 length: 12 residues. Between the trimmed V and J ends, which lost 4 bases and 4 bases, there was a span of 11 bases. Germline CDR1 and CDR2: SQVTM and ANQGSEA. The CDR3 protein is CSVGGTLYEQYF. The CDR3 nucleotides read TGCAGCGTTGGTGGGACCCTTTACGAGCAGTACTTC.

This clonotype occurred a few times. V gene TRBV5-1 combines with J gene TRBJ1-1, with 7 bases aligning to TRBD1. Losses at the gene ends were 0 bases for V and 8 bases for J; bases not matched to a gene: 1. Germline lookup yields CDR1 SGHRS and CDR2 YFSETQ. The CDR3 has 12 residues. The DNA of the CDR3 is TGCGCCAGCAGCTTGGGGACAGGCGAAGCTTTCTTT. It codes for CASSLGTGEAFF. Full variable domain (missing parts from reference TRBV5-1 and TRBJ1-1): KAGVTQTPRYLIKTRGQQVTLSCSPISGHRSVSWYQQTPGQGLQFLFEYFSETQRNKGNFPGRFSGRQFSNSRSEMNVSTLELGDSALYLCASSLGTGEAFFGQGTRLTVV.

The chain uses TRBV5-1 and TRBJ2-1; 13 positions match TRBD2. The CDR3 runs to 15 residues. The V segment lost 5 bases and the J segment 5 bases; nucleotides outside the gene matches: 4. Germline V gene data show CDR1 as SGHRS and CDR2 as YFSETQ. The CDR3 loop is CASRTSGRANNEQFF. The CDR3 DNA follows: TGCGCCAGCAGAACTAGCGGGAGGGCCAACAATGAGCAGTTCTTC.

Here the CDR3 DNA reads TGTGCCAGCAGTCGCGACAGGAATGAAAAACTGTTTTTT. This sequence encodes CASSRDRNEKLFF. The rearrangement links TRBV7-2 to TRBJ1-4, with D tentatively TRBD1 (6 bases). V dropped 6 bases and J dropped 5 bases, with 10 bases sitting between them. Per the germline V gene, CDR1 is SGHTA and CDR2 is FQGNSA. This CDR3 is 13 amino acids long. Full variable domain (missing parts from reference TRBV7-2 and TRBJ1-4): GAGVSQSPSNKVTEKGKDVELRCDPISGHTALYWYRQSLGQGLEFLIYFQGNSAPDKSGLPSDRFSAERTGGSVSTLTIQRTQQEDSAVYLCASSRDRNEKLFFGSGTQLSVL.

The rearrangement links TRBV9 to TRBJ2-7, with 7 bases lining up with TRBD1. Germline loops: CDR1 SGDLS, CDR2 YYNGEE. Trimming cost V 0 bases and J 3 bases; bases outside gene matches: 6. This CDR3 is built from 15 residues. The DNA for the CDR3 is TGTGCCAGCAGCGTAGCGACAGGGCTTTACTACGAGCAGTACTTC. Protein product: CASSVATGLYYEQYF.

This clonotype was counted many times. This sequence joins TRBV24-1 and TRBJ2-1, with 8 bases aligning to TRBD2. J was trimmed by 5 bases and V by 4 bases; bases with no gene match: 9. From germline, CDR1 is KGHDR and CDR2 SFDVKD. CDR3 length: 16 residues. This CDR3 reads CATSDSSGKIDNEQFF. The CDR3 bases are TGTGCCACCAGTGACAGTAGCGGGAAAATAGACAATGAGCAGTTCTTC.

This clonotype was observed at least ten times. This chain connects TRBV5-1 to TRBJ2-6; D might be TRBD1 (6 bases). This CDR3 has 18 amino acids. Germline assignment: CDR1 SGHRS and CDR2 YFSETQ. Deletions cut 0 bases from V and 0 bases from J, with 13 bases between. The CDR3 nucleotides read TGCGCCAGCAGCTTGGCCCCGACAGGTGACTCTGGGGCCAACGTCCTGACTTTC. The encoded protein is CASSLAPTGDSGANVLTF.